This TCR beta chain was captured by sequencing in a study of OX40 agonist ivuxolimab in advanced cancers. About the research overall: While on treatment, patients had intravenous ivuxolimab at 0.01 to 10 mg/kg every 2 weeks.

Germline CDR1 MDHEN, CDR2 SYDVKM. Trimming removed 5 bases from V and 2 bases from J, with 15 bases in between. The CDR3 is made up of 15 amino acids. This table comes from immunoSEQ multiplex PCR, and its TCRdb copy is limited to in-frame clones, with some not included. The table has some 78,000 clones, more than 75% seen once. Sample: CD4+ or CD8+ T cells sorted from blood, taken in a trial of the OX40 agonist ivuxolimab. This sequence originates from an adult with an advanced solid tumor such as melanoma, head and neck, liver or kidney cancer. J is TRBJ1-2 and V is TRBV28; D gene ambiguous. CDR3 amino acids: CASSLPTHTNYGYTF. CDR3 nucleotides: TGTGCCAGCAGTCTCCCGACTCATACCAACTATGGCTACACCTTC.